These 15 T cell receptor beta chains share one sample of origin, sequenced in a study of early T cells in non-severe SARS-CoV-2 infection. TCRdb re-analysed the 5' RACE reads in MiXCR, keeping a single row per CDR3 protein. The data show approximately 39,000 distinct CDR3 sequences, roughly 5% seen once. The sample consisted of whole blood. The origin of the receptors is an adult who was a healthcare worker with PCR-confirmed SARS-CoV-2 infection or an uninfected control (not recorded which).

This clonotype has only a few counts. The chain is built from TRBV20-1 and TRBJ2-7; 9 nucleotides agree with TRBD2. Germline values: CDR1 DFQATT, CDR2 SNEGSKA (reference sequence). CDR3 length: 13 amino acids. Trimming took 7 bases from V and 2 from J; bases not matched to a gene: 6. CDR3 sequence reads: CSVLAGTTYEQYF. CDR3 DNA sequence: TGCAGTGTTCTAGCGGGGACTACCTACGAGCAGTACTTC.

This clonotype is medium-sized. V is TRBV25-1 and J is TRBJ1-5; no firm D call. Between the trimmed V and J ends, which lost 11 bases and 0 bases, there was a span of 23 bases. This CDR3 has 17 amino acids. Per the germline V gene, CDR1 is MGHDK and CDR2 is SYGVNS. CDR3 protein: CALPWDGPKYSNQPQHF. The DNA of the CDR3 is TGTGCCCTACCGTGGGATGGGCCAAAATATAGCAATCAGCCCCAGCATTTT.

The chain links TRBV2 to TRBJ2-1; 11 bases fit TRBD2. Germline V gives CDR1 SNHLY, CDR2 FYNNEI. Losses at the gene ends were 2 bases for V and 13 bases for J; bases not matched to a gene: 13. CDR3 size: 16 residues. CDR3 loop: CASSETRLAGRGTQFF. CDR3 sequence (DNA): TGTGCCAGCAGTGAAACCCGACTAGCGGGGCGGGGAACCCAGTTCTTC.

In this sample, this clonotype turned up a few times. The chain has TRBV7-6 and TRBJ2-3; no reliable D call. V lost 7 bases to trimming and J lost 5 bases, with 7 bases between them. The germline gives CDR1 SGHVS, CDR2 FNYEAQ. This CDR3 has 11 residues. The CDR3 sequence is CASTVGDTQYF. For the CDR3, the DNA is TGTGCCAGCACAGTCGGAGATACGCAGTATTTT. The full variable domain, completed using reference TRBV7-6 and TRBJ2-3, is GAGVSQSPRYKVTKRGQDVALRCDPISGHVSLYWYRQALGQGPEFLTYFNYEAQQDKSGLPNDRFSAERPEGSISTLTIQRTEQRDSAMYRCASTVGDTQYFGPGTRLTVL.

This sequence joins TRBV2 and TRBJ1-2; 7 bases are shared with TRBD1. The CDR3 spans 14 residues. CDR1 SNHLY and CDR2 FYNNEI come from the germline V gene. After removal of 5 bases from V and 5 bases from J, the junction contained 8 bases not matched to a gene. CDR3 region: CASSSRQGKYGYTF. The CDR3 DNA follows: TGTGCCAGCAGTTCAAGACAGGGCAAATATGGCTACACCTTC.

This clonotype was counted ten times or more. The V call is TRBV12-5, the J call TRBJ1-1; unclear D gene. Germline CDR1 is LGHNT and CDR2 is FRNRAP. Trimming took 7 bases from V and 6 from J, leaving 18 bases between them. The CDR3 is made up of 14 amino acids. In nucleotides, the CDR3 is TGTGCTAGTGTCAAAGGGCTTCCCCCCGCTGAAGCTTTCTTT. Translated, it gives CASVKGLPPAEAFF.

In its sample, this clonotype was seen many times. The rearrangement uses TRBV6-5 and TRBJ1-2; TRBD1 matches 9 bases. Germline trimming cut 6 bases from V and 4 bases from J; bases unmatched to any gene: 6. Germline V lookup: CDR1 MNHEY, CDR2 SVGAGI. The CDR3 runs 14 residues. The CDR3 nucleotides are TGTGCCAGCAGCCGTGGGGGACAGGGCTATGGCTACACCTTC. Amino acids: CASSRGGQGYGYTF.

At least ten counts were recorded for this clonotype. V usage is TRBV11-2 and J usage is TRBJ2-7; D might be TRBD1 or TRBD2, each matching 6 bases. Looked up from germline, CDR1 is SGHAT and CDR2 is FQNNGV. There are 16 residues in the CDR3. The CDR3: CAGSRGGGFPTYEQYF. CDR3 coding DNA: TGTGCGGGAAGTAGAGGGGGAGGTTTTCCTACCTACGAGCAGTACTTC.

At least ten counts were recorded for this clonotype. The chain carries TRBV29-1 and TRBJ2-3; D gene ambiguous. The CDR3 is made up of 16 amino acids. V lost 2 bases and J lost 5, with 20 bases in between. CDR1 is SQVTM, CDR2 ANQGSEA, per germline. Written as DNA, the CDR3 is TGCAGCGTTGAAACCGTCTACGGTTATGGGATAGATACGCAGTATTTT. Protein sequence: CSVETVYGYGIDTQYF.

This clonotype was seen a handful of times. The DNA for the CDR3 is TGTGCCAGCAGCTCACTAGCGCCAGGCTCCTACAATGAGCAGTTCTTC. Translation gives CASSSLAPGSYNEQFF. The V call is TRBV3-1, the J call TRBJ2-1; 7 bases map to TRBD2. V was clipped by 5 bases and J by 0 bases; unmatched bases: 7. Germline V gene data show CDR1 as LGHDT and CDR2 as YNNKEL (reference sequence). The CDR3 has 16 residues.

This clonotype was seen at least ten times. This chain links TRBV12-3 or TRBV12-4 with TRBJ1-2, with no clear D. The CDR3 runs 13 residues. Trimming cost V 5 bases and J 7 bases, with 14 bases left between them. The CDR3 coding sequence is TGTGCCAGCAGTCCCCAAGGGTCTGGTGGCTACACCTTC. Translation gives CASSPQGSGGYTF.

In this sample, this clonotype turned up many times. This chain connects TRBV7-2 to TRBJ1-2, with no clear D. The V and J ends lost 5 bases and 4 bases respectively, with 17 bases between them. Germline CDR1 and CDR2: SGHTA and FQGNSA. The CDR3 runs 15 residues. CDR3 nucleotides: TGTGCCAGCAGCCGAAACGGACCACAGATCTATGGCTACACCTTC. Translating it yields CASSRNGPQIYGYTF.

This clonotype occurred many times. The chain recombines TRBV12-3 or TRBV12-4 with TRBJ2-2, with D uncertain. The CDR3 has 15 residues. V was clipped by 7 bases and J by 1 base, with 13 bases between them. The CDR3 coding sequence is TGTGCCAGCACCCCCCGAGGTCTGAACACCGGGGAGCTGTTTTTT. Translating it yields CASTPRGLNTGELFF.

This clonotype was seen ten or more times. The chain combines TRBV5-1 with TRBJ2-5; possible D gene TRBD2, 5 bases. CDR3 size: 14 residues. The V gene lost 0 bases and the J gene lost 1 base, with 7 bases spanning the gap. Germline CDR1 and CDR2: SGHRS and YFSETQ. CDR3 sequence: CASSLGSGQETQYF. The CDR3, as DNA: TGCGCCAGCAGCTTGGGGAGCGGCCAAGAGACCCAGTACTTC. Supplemented by reference TRBV5-1 and TRBJ2-5, the full variable domain reads KAGVTQTPRYLIKTRGQQVTLSCSPISGHRSVSWYQQTPGQGLQFLFEYFSETQRNKGNFPGRFSGRQFSNSRSEMNVSTLELGDSALYLCASSLGSGQETQYFGPGTRLLVL.

This clonotype was counted many times. This chain joins TRBV20-1 and TRBJ2-3; D is unresolved. CDR3 length: 13 residues. Trimming shortened V by 4 bases and J by 1 base, and 9 bases separated the two germline ends. Germline CDR1 is DFQATT and CDR2 is SNEGSKA (reference sequence). The CDR3 bases are TGCAGTGCTATCCTTAGAGGCACAGATACGCAGTATTTT. This gives the protein CSAILRGTDTQYF.